Below, one T cell receptor beta chain is given with its context. Under the authors' procedure: The authors estimated nucleated cell counts from reference gene primer amplification. TCRdb's table, derived via immunoSEQ multiplex PCR, lists solely in-frame clones and lacks some. The V and J calls and clone size are taken from that table; D and trimming were inferred from the DNA. The sample has some 95,000 clones, roughly 90% seen once; the top ten hold 1.2%. This sample stems from a study of blood T cell repertoires in COVID-19. About the research overall: Collection of acute and convalescent COVID-19 samples took place in the United States, Italy and Spain. Nucleic acid was either cDNA or gDNA, and it came from T cells, B-cell-depleted T cells, or PBMCs.

The origin of this receptor is a man older than 75 with active or convalescent COVID-19. What was sequenced was peripheral blood.

CDR3 residues: CASSQEVAASGSLYEQYF. The CDR3 DNA sequence: TGTGCCAGCAGCCAAGAAGTGGCGGCTAGCGGGAGCCTCTACGAGCAGTACTTC. This chain uses TRBV3-1 (or the pseudogene TRBV3-2) with TRBJ2-7; 10 bases agree with TRBD2. The CDR3 loop spans 18 amino acids. Germline values: CDR1 LGHDT, CDR2 YNNKEL (reference sequence). The V gene end was trimmed by 0 bases and the J gene end by 3 bases; junction bases not matched to a gene: 11.